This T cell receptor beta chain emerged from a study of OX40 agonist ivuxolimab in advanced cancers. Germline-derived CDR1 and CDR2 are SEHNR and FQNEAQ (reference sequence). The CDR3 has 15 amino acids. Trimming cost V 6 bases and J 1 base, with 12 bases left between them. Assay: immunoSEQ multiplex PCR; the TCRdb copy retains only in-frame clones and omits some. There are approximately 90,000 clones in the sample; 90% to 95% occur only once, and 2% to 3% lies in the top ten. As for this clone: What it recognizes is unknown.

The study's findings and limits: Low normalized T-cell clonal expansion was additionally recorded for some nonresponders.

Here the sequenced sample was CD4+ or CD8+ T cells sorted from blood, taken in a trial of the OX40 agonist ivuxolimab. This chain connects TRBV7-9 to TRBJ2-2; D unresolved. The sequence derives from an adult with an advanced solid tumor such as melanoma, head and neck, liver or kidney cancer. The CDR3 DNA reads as TGTGCCAGCAGATCCGTGAGACAGAACACCGGGGAGCTGTTTTTT. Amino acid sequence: CASRSVRQNTGELFF.